Given below is one T cell receptor beta chain in context. TCRdb's table, derived via immunoSEQ multiplex PCR, lists solely in-frame clones and lacks some. The table records fewer than 350,000 clones, approximately 91% of them present only once. The germline V gene has CDR1 SGHRS and CDR2 YFSETQ. The CDR3 extends over 15 amino acids. V shed 2 bases, J shed 0 bases, and the junction held 1 base outside the gene matches. This entry is derived from a study of blood T cell repertoires in COVID-19. The receptor was derived from a woman between 40 and 55 years old who had recovered from COVID-19. V and J are TRBV5-1 and TRBJ2-1, with 8 bases fitting TRBD1. The sample was PBMCs or T cells enriched from blood (not recorded which). The CDR3 DNA sequence: TGCGCCAGCAGCTTCCAGGGGGCCTCCTACAATGAGCAGTTCTTC. It specifies CASSFQGASYNEQFF. Based on the CDR3 plus reference TRBV5-1 and TRBJ2-1, the full variable domain is KAGVTQTPRYLIKTRGQQVTLSCSPISGHRSVSWYQQTPGQGLQFLFEYFSETQRNKGNFPGRFSGRQFSNSRSEMNVSTLELGDSALYLCASSFQGASYNEQFFGPGTRLTVL.